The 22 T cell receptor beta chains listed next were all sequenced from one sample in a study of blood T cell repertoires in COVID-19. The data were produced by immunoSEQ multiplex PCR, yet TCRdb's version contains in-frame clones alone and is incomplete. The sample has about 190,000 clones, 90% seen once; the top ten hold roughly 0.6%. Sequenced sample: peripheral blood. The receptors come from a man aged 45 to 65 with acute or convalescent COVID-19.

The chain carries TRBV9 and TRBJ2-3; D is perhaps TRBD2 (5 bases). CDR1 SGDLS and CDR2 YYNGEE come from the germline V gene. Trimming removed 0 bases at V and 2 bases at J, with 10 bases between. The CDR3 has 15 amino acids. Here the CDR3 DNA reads TGTGCCAGCAGCGTAGTGCCGGGGAACACAGATACGCAGTATTTT. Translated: CASSVVPGNTDTQYF.

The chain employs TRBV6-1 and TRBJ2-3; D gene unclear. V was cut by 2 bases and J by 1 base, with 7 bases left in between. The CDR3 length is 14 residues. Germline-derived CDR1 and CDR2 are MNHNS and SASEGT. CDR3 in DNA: TGTGCCAGCAGTGAACGTCTAGGCACAGATACGCAGTATTTT. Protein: CASSERLGTDTQYF.

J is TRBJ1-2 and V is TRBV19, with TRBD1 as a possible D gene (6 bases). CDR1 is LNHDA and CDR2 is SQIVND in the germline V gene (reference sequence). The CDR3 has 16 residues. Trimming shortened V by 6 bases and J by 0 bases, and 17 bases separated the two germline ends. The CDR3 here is CASRPGTQQTNYGYTF. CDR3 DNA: TGTGCCAGTAGACCCGGGACACAGCAGACTAACTATGGCTACACCTTC.

This chain's CDR3 is CAWSRDRDSPLHF. DNA of the CDR3: TGTGCCTGGAGCAGGGACAGAGATTCACCCCTCCACTTT. V usage is TRBV30 and J usage is TRBJ1-6, with 7 positions matching TRBD1. The CDR3 is 13 residues long. J gave up 8 bases and V 3 bases, and 4 bases lay outside the gene matches. The germline V gene encodes CDR1 GTSNPN and CDR2 SVGIG (reference sequence).

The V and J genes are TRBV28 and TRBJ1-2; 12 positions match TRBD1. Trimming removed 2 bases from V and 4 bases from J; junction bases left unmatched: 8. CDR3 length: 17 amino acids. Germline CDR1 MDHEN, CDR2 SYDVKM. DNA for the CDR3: TGTGCCAGCAGTTTAGCCGGGACAGGGGGCTATGGCTATGGCTACACCTTC. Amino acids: CASSLAGTGGYGYGYTF.

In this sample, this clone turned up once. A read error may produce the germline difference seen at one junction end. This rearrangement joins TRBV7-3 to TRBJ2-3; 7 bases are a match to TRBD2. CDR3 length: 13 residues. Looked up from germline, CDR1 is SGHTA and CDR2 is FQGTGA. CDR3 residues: CASSLAGGDTPYF. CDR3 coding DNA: TGTGCCAGCAGCTTAGCTGGGGGGGATACGCCGTATTTT.

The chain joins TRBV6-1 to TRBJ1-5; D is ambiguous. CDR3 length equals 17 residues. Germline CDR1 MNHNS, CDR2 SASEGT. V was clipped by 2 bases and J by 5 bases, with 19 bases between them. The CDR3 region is CASSESRSRLAHQPQHF. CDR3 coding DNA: TGTGCCAGCAGTGAAAGTAGGTCCAGGCTAGCGCATCAGCCCCAGCATTTT.

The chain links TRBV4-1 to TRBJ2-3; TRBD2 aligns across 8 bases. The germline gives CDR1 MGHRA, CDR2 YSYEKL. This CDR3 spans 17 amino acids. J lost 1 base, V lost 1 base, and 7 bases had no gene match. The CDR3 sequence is CASSQGAAGGRTDTQYF. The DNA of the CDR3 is TGCGCCAGCAGCCAAGGCGCGGCGGGGGGCCGCACAGATACGCAGTATTTT.

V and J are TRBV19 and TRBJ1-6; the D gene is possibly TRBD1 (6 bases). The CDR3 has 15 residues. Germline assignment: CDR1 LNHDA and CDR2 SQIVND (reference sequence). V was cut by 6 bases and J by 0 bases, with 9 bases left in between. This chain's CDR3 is CASRTGSSYNSPLHF. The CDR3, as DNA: TGTGCCAGTAGAACAGGGAGCTCCTATAATTCACCCCTCCACTTT.

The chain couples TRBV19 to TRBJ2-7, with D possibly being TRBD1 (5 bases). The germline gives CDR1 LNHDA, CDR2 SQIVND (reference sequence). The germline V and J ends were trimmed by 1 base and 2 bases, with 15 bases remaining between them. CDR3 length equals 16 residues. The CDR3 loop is CASSIGVQGPAYEQYF. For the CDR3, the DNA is TGTGCCAGTAGTATAGGGGTCCAGGGCCCAGCCTACGAGCAGTACTTC.

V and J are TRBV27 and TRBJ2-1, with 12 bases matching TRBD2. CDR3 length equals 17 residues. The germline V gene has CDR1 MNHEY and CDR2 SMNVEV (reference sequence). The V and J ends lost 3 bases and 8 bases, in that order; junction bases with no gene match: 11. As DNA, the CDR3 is TGTGCCAGCAGTTTCCGCCGACTAGCGGGAGCTGGGCATGAGCAGTTCTTC. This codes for CASSFRRLAGAGHEQFF.

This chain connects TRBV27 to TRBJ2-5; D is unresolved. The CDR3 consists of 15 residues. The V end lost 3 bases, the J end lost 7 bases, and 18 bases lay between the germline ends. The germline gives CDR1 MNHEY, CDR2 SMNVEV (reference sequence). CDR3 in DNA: TGTGCCAGCAGTTTTTCGGGTGAAGCGTTTGGGACCCAGTACTTC. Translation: CASSFSGEAFGTQYF.

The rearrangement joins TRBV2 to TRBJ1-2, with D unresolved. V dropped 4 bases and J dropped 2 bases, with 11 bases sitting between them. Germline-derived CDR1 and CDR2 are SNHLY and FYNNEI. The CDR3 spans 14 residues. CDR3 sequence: CASSVLRENYGYTF. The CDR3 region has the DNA TGTGCCAGCAGTGTTCTACGGGAAAACTATGGCTACACCTTC.

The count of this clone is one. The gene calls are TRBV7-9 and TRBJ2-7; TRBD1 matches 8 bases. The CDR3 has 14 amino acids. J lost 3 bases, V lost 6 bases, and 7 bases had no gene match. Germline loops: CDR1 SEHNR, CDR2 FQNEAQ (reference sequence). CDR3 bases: TGTGCCAGCAGTGGTTCAACAGGGGGCTACGAGCAGTACGTC. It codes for CASSGSTGGYEQYV.

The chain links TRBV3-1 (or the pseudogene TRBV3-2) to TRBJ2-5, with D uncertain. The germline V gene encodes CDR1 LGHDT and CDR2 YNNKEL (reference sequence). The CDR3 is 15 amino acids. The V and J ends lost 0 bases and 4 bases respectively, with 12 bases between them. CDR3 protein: CASSQEGLAAETQYF. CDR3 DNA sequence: TGTGCCAGCAGCCAAGAAGGTCTCGCGGCAGAGACCCAGTACTTC.

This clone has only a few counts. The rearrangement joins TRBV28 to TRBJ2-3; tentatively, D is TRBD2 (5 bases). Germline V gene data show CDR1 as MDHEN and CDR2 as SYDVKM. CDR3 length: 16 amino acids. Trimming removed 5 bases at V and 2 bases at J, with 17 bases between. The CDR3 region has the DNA TGTGCCAGCAGTCCCCCCGGGGTACTATTCACAGATACGCAGTATTTT. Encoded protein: CASSPPGVLFTDTQYF.

DNA of the CDR3: TGTGCCAGTAGTCCCGGTTCGAGCTCCTATAATTCACCCCTCCACTTT. Amino acids: CASSPGSSSYNSPLHF. V gene TRBV19 combines with J gene TRBJ1-6; no definite D call. Trimming left V 5 bases short and J 0 bases short, with 11 bases between. This CDR3 comprises 16 residues. Germline CDR1 is LNHDA and CDR2 is SQIVND (reference sequence).

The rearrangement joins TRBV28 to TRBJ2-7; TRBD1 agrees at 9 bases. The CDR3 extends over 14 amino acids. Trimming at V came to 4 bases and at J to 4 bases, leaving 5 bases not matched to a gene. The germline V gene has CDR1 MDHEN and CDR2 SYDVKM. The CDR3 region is CASSSGQGWYEQYV. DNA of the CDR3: TGTGCCAGCAGTTCCGGACAGGGGTGGTACGAGCAGTACGTC.

The CDR3 loop reads CASSARQGANEQYV. The CDR3 DNA sequence: TGTGCCAGCAGTGCCCGACAGGGGGCTAACGAGCAGTACGTC. This sequence joins TRBV2 and TRBJ2-7; 10 bases align to TRBD1. From germline, CDR1 is SNHLY and CDR2 FYNNEI. CDR3 length equals 14 residues. Trimming took 4 bases from V and 5 from J; bases not matched to a gene: 5.

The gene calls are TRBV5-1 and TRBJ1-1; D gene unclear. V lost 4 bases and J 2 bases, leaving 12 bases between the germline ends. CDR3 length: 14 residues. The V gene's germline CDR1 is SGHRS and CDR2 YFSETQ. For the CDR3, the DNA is TGCGCCAGCAGCACTAGGACGCTAAACACTGAAGCTTTCTTT. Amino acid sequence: CASSTRTLNTEAFF.

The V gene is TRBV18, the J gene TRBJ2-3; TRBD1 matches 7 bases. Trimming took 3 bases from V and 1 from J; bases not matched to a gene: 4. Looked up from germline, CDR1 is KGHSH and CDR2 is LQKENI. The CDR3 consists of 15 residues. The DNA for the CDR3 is TGTGCCAGCTCACCCGGGACAGCGGGCACAGATACGCAGTATTTT. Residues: CASSPGTAGTDTQYF.

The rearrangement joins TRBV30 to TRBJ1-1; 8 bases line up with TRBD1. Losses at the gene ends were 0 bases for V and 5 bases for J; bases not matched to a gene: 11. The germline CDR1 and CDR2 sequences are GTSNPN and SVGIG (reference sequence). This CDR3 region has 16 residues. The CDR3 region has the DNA TGTGCCTGGAGTGTACCGGGGGCCAGGGGGCGTACTGAAGCTTTCTTT. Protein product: CAWSVPGARGRTEAFF.